The clone carrying this T cell receptor beta chain appeared once. Its antigen is unknown. Sequencing was performed with immunoSEQ multiplex PCR; in TCRdb, only in-frame clones are kept and a portion is missing. This table holds around 1.6 million clones, 98% found once. This sample was included in a study of shared clonotypes between healthy human individuals. Study-wide points: Non-shared clonotypes showed lower generation probabilities than clonotypes common to all four donors.

A split of CD4+ cells into CD45RA+ naive and CD45RA-negative memory subsets was performed. CDR3 length: 11 amino acids. The germline V gene has CDR1 ENHRY and CDR2 SYGVKD. Trimming cost V 0 bases and J 7 bases, with 4 bases left between them. Sequenced sample: naive CD4+ T cells sorted from blood. Documented subset: CD45RA+ positively selected. This chain links TRBV10-3 with TRBJ2-7; D is unclear. The source is a man aged 30 to 39 in good health. CDR3 loop: CAISESVEQYF. The DNA of the CDR3 is TGTGCCATCAGTGAGTCCGTTGAGCAGTACTTC.